Each of the 21 T cell receptor beta chains below was sequenced from the same sample in a study of identical twins. One entry per CDR3 protein results from TCRdb running MiXCR on the 5' RACE reads. The repertoire holds some 500,000 distinct CDR3 sequences, with roughly an eighth as singletons. This sample was shared with a second study, whose subject was yellow fever vaccine responses in identical twins.

Sequenced: CD4+ T cells sorted from blood. The receptors were sampled from a woman aged 18-29 years in good health.

V usage is TRBV6-2 or TRBV6-3 and J usage is TRBJ2-1; D uncertain. Looked up from germline, CDR1 is MNHEY and CDR2 is SVGEGT. V dropped 5 bases and J dropped 9 bases, with 17 bases sitting between them. CDR3 size: 14 residues. CDR3 loop: CASSPNGVTGEQFF. CDR3 bases: TGTGCCAGCAGTCCTAACGGCGTCACCGGTGAGCAGTTCTTC.

The chain has TRBV20-1 and TRBJ2-1; 9 bases align to TRBD2. CDR1 is DFQATT and CDR2 is SNEGSKA in the germline V gene (reference sequence). The length of the CDR3 is 17 residues. V was clipped by 3 bases and J by 0 bases; unmatched bases: 9. In DNA form, the CDR3 reads TGCAGTGCTAGCGGGCTAGCGGGACAAAGCTCCTACAATGAGCAGTTCTTC. This gives the protein CSASGLAGQSSYNEQFF.

The V and J genes are TRBV9 and TRBJ2-3; D not certain. Germline CDR1 reads SGDLS; CDR2 reads YYNGEE. The CDR3 is 17 amino acids. With 1 base removed from V and 4 bases from J, the gap between germline ends came to 19 bases. CDR3 loop: CASSVSASFPQSDTQYF. DNA of the CDR3: TGTGCCAGCAGCGTATCGGCATCATTCCCCCAATCAGATACGCAGTATTTT.

This clonotype was counted at least ten times. J is TRBJ2-4 and V is TRBV5-1, with a possible D match to TRBD2 (6 bases). V lost 5 bases and J 6 bases, leaving 15 bases between the germline ends. The CDR3 has 14 amino acids. CDR1 is SGHRS, CDR2 YFSETQ, per germline. The CDR3 DNA sequence: TGCGCCAGCAGTCCCGCCTTCGGGGGAAACATTCAGTACTTC. Translated: CASSPAFGGNIQYF. The complete variable domain, with remaining parts taken from reference TRBV5-1 and TRBJ2-4, reads KAGVTQTPRYLIKTRGQQVTLSCSPISGHRSVSWYQQTPGQGLQFLFEYFSETQRNKGNFPGRFSGRQFSNSRSEMNVSTLELGDSALYLCASSPAFGGNIQYFGAGTRLSVL.

CDR3 nucleotide sequence: TGCAGTGCTAGATCTGGACTGGCGACCCAGTACTTC. Translated, it gives CSARSGLATQYF. The chain has TRBV20-1 and TRBJ2-5; D is perhaps TRBD2 (5 bases). The CDR3 length is 12 residues. Trimming removed 2 bases at V and 7 bases at J, with 11 bases between. Germline CDR1 DFQATT, CDR2 SNEGSKA (reference sequence).

This clonotype was seen a handful of times. V and J are TRBV6-2 or TRBV6-3 and TRBJ2-2, with D perhaps matching TRBD1 (6 bases). V was shortened by 8 bases and J by 3 bases, with 16 bases between the two germline ends. The CDR3 loop spans 15 amino acids. The germline V gene has CDR1 MNHEY and CDR2 SVGEGT. In DNA, the CDR3 is TGTGCCAGCCAAAGGCACAGGGTTGACACCGGGGAGCTGTTTTTT. Its protein product is CASQRHRVDTGELFF.

This chain uses TRBV11-2 with TRBJ2-5, with D hard to call. This CDR3 has 14 amino acids. V lost 6 bases to trimming and J lost 2 bases, with 13 bases between them. Germline loops: CDR1 SGHAT, CDR2 FQNNGV. The CDR3 DNA follows: TGTGCCAGCAGTAAAGAGTACGGTCAAGAGACCCAGTACTTC. Encoded protein: CASSKEYGQETQYF.

The chain couples TRBV30 to TRBJ2-5; D remains ambiguous. Trimming took off 7 bases at V and 4 bases at J, with 13 bases between the two ends. Germline-derived CDR1 and CDR2 are GTSNPN and SVGIG (reference sequence). This CDR3 is 12 amino acids long. The CDR3 reads CAYRQKGETQYF. In DNA form, the CDR3 reads TGTGCCTACCGACAAAAGGGAGAGACCCAGTACTTC.

There are a few counts of this clonotype. V gene TRBV19 combines with J gene TRBJ2-2; the D is unclear. Germline V CDR1 and CDR2: LNHDA, SQIVND (reference sequence). There are 15 residues in the CDR3. Trimming stripped 6 bases from V and 0 bases from J, with 11 bases between. CDR3 protein: CASRVHPTNTGELFF. CDR3 bases: TGTGCCAGTAGGGTACACCCGACGAACACCGGGGAGCTGTTTTTT. The complete variable domain, with remaining parts taken from reference TRBV19 and TRBJ2-2, reads DGGITQSPKYLFRKEGQNVTLSCEQNLNHDAMYWYRQDPGQGLRLIYYSQIVNDFQKGDIAEGYSVSREKKESFPLTVTSAQKNPTAFYLCASRVHPTNTGELFFGEGSRLTVL.

This clonotype was seen more than once but under ten times. The CDR3 region has the DNA TGTGCCAGCACTCGAAGGGTGCTGACAGATACGCAGTATTTT. It specifies CASTRRVLTDTQYF. The chain carries TRBV28 and TRBJ2-3; D gene uncertain. The CDR3 has 14 residues. Deletions cut 7 bases from V and 3 bases from J, with 14 bases between. The germline V gene encodes CDR1 MDHEN and CDR2 SYDVKM. The whole variable domain, remainder taken from reference TRBV28 and TRBJ2-3, is DVKVTQSSRYLVKRTGEKVFLECVQDMDHENMFWYRQDPGLGLRLIYFSYDVKMKEKGDIPEGYSVSREKKERFSLILESASTNQTSMYLCASTRRVLTDTQYFGPGTRLTVL.

This chain joins TRBV10-3 and TRBJ2-7, with D tentatively TRBD1 or TRBD2 (5 bases each). The CDR3 covers 12 residues. Germline values: CDR1 ENHRY, CDR2 SYGVKD. V lost 2 bases and J lost 7, with 9 bases in between. In nucleotides, the CDR3 is TGTGCCATCAGTGAGACCAGGGAGGAGCAGTACTTC. Protein product: CAISETREEQYF.

J is TRBJ2-1 and V is TRBV5-1, with 8 nucleotides matching TRBD2. The CDR3 sequence is 20 residues long. Germline trimming cut 4 bases from V and 6 bases from J; bases unmatched to any gene: 24. The germline gives CDR1 SGHRS, CDR2 YFSETQ. The CDR3 spells CASSRISQGYGTSGLNEQFF. DNA of the CDR3: TGCGCCAGCAGCCGCATAAGTCAGGGTTACGGCACTAGCGGACTCAATGAGCAGTTCTTC.

The chain couples TRBV30 to TRBJ2-7, with TRBD1 as a possible D gene (5 bases). CDR1 and CDR2 (germline): GTSNPN, SVGIG (reference sequence). The germline V and J ends were trimmed by 2 bases and 0 bases, with 11 bases remaining between them. The CDR3 runs 14 residues. The CDR3 protein is CAWSKGFSSYEQYF. CDR3 DNA: TGTGCCTGGAGTAAGGGGTTCAGCTCCTACGAGCAGTACTTC.

The chain links TRBV10-3 to TRBJ2-3; a weak D match, TRBD1 (6 bases). The CDR3 runs 14 residues. The V gene's germline CDR1 is ENHRY and CDR2 SYGVKD. Trimming stripped 2 bases from V and 5 bases from J, with 11 bases between. CDR3 in amino acids: CAISEQGREDTQYF. The CDR3 nucleotides are TGTGCCATCAGTGAGCAGGGGCGAGAAGATACGCAGTATTTT.

The V and J genes are TRBV9 and TRBJ2-1; the D gene is possibly TRBD2 (7 bases). In germline, CDR1 is SGDLS, CDR2 YYNGEE. The V end lost 1 base, the J end lost 4 bases, and 18 bases lay between the germline ends. CDR3 length: 17 residues. CDR3 sequence (DNA): TGTGCCAGCAGCGTACTCCCTAGCGGAGGGGGGTACAATGAGCAGTTCTTC. It specifies CASSVLPSGGGYNEQFF.

This sequence joins TRBV10-3 and TRBJ2-5; perhaps D is TRBD1 or TRBD2 (6 bases each). V lost 8 bases and J 1 base, leaving 11 bases between the germline ends. Germline CDR1 reads ENHRY; CDR2 reads SYGVKD. This CDR3 is 13 amino acids long. The CDR3 spells CAIAGTFQETQYF. The CDR3 DNA reads as TGTGCCATCGCGGGGACATTCCAAGAGACCCAGTACTTC.

This clonotype has more than one count but fewer than ten. The V and J genes are TRBV30 and TRBJ2-5; 9 positions match TRBD1. Per the germline V gene, CDR1 is GTSNPN and CDR2 is SVGIG (reference sequence). This CDR3 contains 11 residues. V shed 1 base, J shed 9 bases, and the junction held 0 bases outside the gene matches. This CDR3 reads CAWSGQGAQYF. In DNA, the CDR3 is TGTGCCTGGAGTGGACAGGGGGCCCAGTACTTC.

This clonotype was found a few times. The gene calls are TRBV6-2 or TRBV6-3 and TRBJ2-5, with 7 bases lining up with TRBD2. V trimming: 6 bases; J trimming: 3 bases; junction bases outside the gene matches: 13. This CDR3 comprises 16 residues. Looked up from germline, CDR1 is MNHEY and CDR2 is SVGEGT. CDR3 in amino acids: CASSPGLREGEETQYF. The CDR3 DNA reads as TGTGCCAGCAGCCCCGGATTGAGGGAGGGTGAAGAGACCCAGTACTTC.

This clonotype was seen a few times. The chain employs TRBV24-1 and TRBJ2-2; possible D gene TRBD1, 5 bases. The CDR3 runs 16 residues. Germline assignment: CDR1 KGHDR and CDR2 SFDVKD. V gave up 4 bases and J gave up 0 bases, with 11 bases separating them. DNA for the CDR3: TGTGCCACCAGTGACCCAGGGCCCCCGAACACCGGGGAGCTGTTTTTT. As protein: CATSDPGPPNTGELFF.

This chain links TRBV19 with TRBJ2-1; the match to TRBD1 covers 9 bases. The CDR3 has 14 amino acids. CDR1 is LNHDA and CDR2 is SQIVND in the germline V gene (reference sequence). Trimming at V came to 6 bases and at J to 9 bases, leaving 9 bases not matched to a gene. DNA for the CDR3: TGTGCCAGTAGCTCGGGACAGGGTTGGGCTGAGCAGTTCTTC. Its protein is CASSSGQGWAEQFF.

This clonotype was seen more than once but under ten times. This chain uses TRBV3-1 with TRBJ2-2, with D unclear. The CDR3 consists of 15 residues. Germline V gene data show CDR1 as LGHDT and CDR2 as YNNKEL (reference sequence). V lost 6 bases, J lost 4 bases, and 15 bases lay in between. The CDR3 DNA is TGTGCCAGCAGGCCCTATGGGGTCGGCACCGGGGAGCTGTTTTTT. Encoded protein: CASRPYGVGTGELFF.